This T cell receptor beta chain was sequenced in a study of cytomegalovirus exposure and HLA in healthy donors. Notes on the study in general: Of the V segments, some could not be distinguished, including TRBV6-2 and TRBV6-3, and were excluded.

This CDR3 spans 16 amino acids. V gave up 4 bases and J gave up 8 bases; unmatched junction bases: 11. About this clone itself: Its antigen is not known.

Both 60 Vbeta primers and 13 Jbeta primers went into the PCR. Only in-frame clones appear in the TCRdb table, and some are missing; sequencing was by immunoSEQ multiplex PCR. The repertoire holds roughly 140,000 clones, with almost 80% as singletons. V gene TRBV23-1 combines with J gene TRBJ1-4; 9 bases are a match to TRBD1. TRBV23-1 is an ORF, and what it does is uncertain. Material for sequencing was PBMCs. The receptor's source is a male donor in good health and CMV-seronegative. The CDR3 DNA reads TGCGCCAGCAGTCCAGAGAGGGACAGGGTGGAGGAAAAACTGTTTTTT. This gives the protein CASSPERDRVEEKLFF.